The 22 T cell receptor beta chains listed next were all sequenced from one sample in a study of beta chain features in type 1 diabetes. Since all of the isolated RNA was reverse transcribed, expressed TCRB transcripts were what got sequenced. Using immunoSEQ multiplex PCR, the repertoire was profiled, and TCRdb retains in-frame clones only, with some absent. The table includes 300,000 to 400,000 clones, around 8% detected once. Specimen: central memory CD4+ T cells from blood. The receptors here all came from a woman between 18 and 30 years old in good health.

The chain joins TRBV28 to TRBJ1-5, with 7 bases identical to TRBD1. The CDR3 contains 12 residues. In germline, CDR1 is MDHEN, CDR2 SYDVKM. V shed 7 bases, J shed 7 bases, and the junction held 4 bases outside the gene matches. The chain's CDR3 is CASTEGGQPQHF. CDR3 nucleotide sequence: TGTGCCAGCACGGAAGGGGGCCAGCCCCAGCATTTT.

The chain uses TRBV29-1 and TRBJ2-5; D not certain. The J call may be incorrect, as the DNA end agrees better with TRBJ2-7. The CDR3 loop spans 12 amino acids. Germline assignment: CDR1 SQVTM and CDR2 ANQGSEA. The CDR3 loop is CSVVAASYEQYF. CDR3 coding DNA: TGCAGCGTTGTGGCAGCTTCCTACGAGCAGTACTTC.

This clone has more than one count but fewer than ten. The V and J genes are TRBV18 and TRBJ2-7; 9 positions agree with TRBD1. Germline assignment: CDR1 KGHSH and CDR2 LQKENI. The V and J ends lost 6 bases and 3 bases, in that order; junction bases with no gene match: 12. This CDR3 is built from 16 residues. The CDR3 loop reads CASSREVATGGYEQYF. The CDR3 nucleotides are TGTGCCAGCTCCCGTGAAGTCGCGACAGGGGGCTACGAGCAGTACTTC.

This clone was found a few times. The J gene is TRBJ2-7, the V gene TRBV19; D is uncertain. The CDR3 length is 13 residues. V shed 4 bases and J shed 2 bases, with 9 bases lying between them. Germline V gene data show CDR1 as LNHDA and CDR2 as SQIVND (reference sequence). The CDR3 here is CASSRRTTYEQYF. The CDR3 nucleotides are TGTGCCAGTAGTAGGCGAACAACCTACGAGCAGTACTTC.

This clone was recorded a few times. The genes are TRBV10-3 and TRBJ2-7, with D tentatively TRBD1 or TRBD2 (5 bases each). CDR1 is ENHRY and CDR2 is SYGVKD in the germline V gene. This CDR3 comprises 16 residues. Trimming removed 2 bases from V and 3 bases from J, with 17 bases in between. DNA of the CDR3: TGTGCCATCAGTGAGCCGTGGCGCCAGGGAGTCTACGAGCAGTACTTC. This encodes CAISEPWRQGVYEQYF.

This clone was seen a handful of times. This sample also contains other DNA sequences that code for the same CDR3. The chain combines TRBV29-1 with TRBJ2-7, with D perhaps assigned TRBD1 or TRBD2 (5 bases each). Germline CDR1 reads SQVTM; CDR2 reads ANQGSEA. V was cut by 4 bases and J by 5 bases, with 9 bases left in between. The CDR3 runs to 11 residues. The CDR3 here is CSVAQGHEQYF. In DNA form, the CDR3 reads TGCAGCGTTGCTCAGGGACACGAGCAGTACTTC.

This clone occurred a few times. This chain uses TRBV4-3 with TRBJ1-2; 7 positions agree with TRBD1. This CDR3 region has 15 residues. J lost 4 bases, V lost 0 bases, and 5 bases had no gene match. CDR1 is LGHNA and CDR2 is YSLEER in the germline V gene. This chain's CDR3 is CASSQEGPGGYGYTF. CDR3 nucleotide sequence: TGCGCCAGCAGCCAAGAAGGTCCAGGGGGCTATGGCTACACCTTC.

This clone was seen more than once but under ten times. The V gene is TRBV18, the J gene TRBJ2-7; 7 bases are shared with TRBD2. The CDR3 runs 15 residues. The germline V gene has CDR1 KGHSH and CDR2 LQKENI. The ends lost 0 bases at V and 0 bases at J; junction bases unmatched: 2. The CDR3 DNA follows: TGTGCCAGCTCACCACCGGGGAGGGCCTCCTACGAGCAGTACTTC. This codes for CASSPPGRASYEQYF.

This clone was detected only a few times. The chain carries TRBV10-3 and TRBJ2-7; TRBD1 aligns across 8 bases. The CDR3 sequence is 14 residues long. Trimming took 4 bases from V and 1 from J; bases not matched to a gene: 3. Germline CDR1 is ENHRY and CDR2 is SYGVKD. CDR3 residues: CAISVGQASYEQYF. CDR3 nucleotides: TGTGCCATCAGTGTGGGACAGGCATCCTACGAGCAGTACTTC.

This clone has just a few counts. This rearrangement joins TRBV9 to TRBJ2-1, with 8 bases that match TRBD2. V shed 3 bases, J shed 1 base, and the junction held 9 bases outside the gene matches. Germline CDR1 reads SGDLS; CDR2 reads YYNGEE. This CDR3 is built from 17 residues. CDR3 nucleotides: TGTGCCAGCAGCGCCCGGACTAGCCGGGGGTCCTACAATGAGCAGTTCTTC. This encodes CASSARTSRGSYNEQFF.

The rearrangement joins TRBV28 to TRBJ2-5; 8 bases fit TRBD1. This CDR3 comprises 15 residues. CDR1 and CDR2 (germline): MDHEN, SYDVKM. J lost 7 bases, V lost 5 bases, and 12 bases had no gene match. This CDR3 is CASSPGGQGGGTQYF. Here the CDR3 DNA reads TGTGCCAGCAGTCCAGGAGGACAGGGTGGGGGGACCCAGTACTTC.

This clone was seen more than once but under ten times. The sample has other DNA sequences that encode this CDR3 too. The J gene is TRBJ2-7, the V gene TRBV7-9, with D hard to call. CDR1 and CDR2 from the germline V gene are SEHNR and FQNEAQ (reference sequence). The V end lost 6 bases, the J end lost 2 bases, and 8 bases lay between the germline ends. The CDR3 has 12 amino acids. CDR3 amino acids: CASSPLTYEQYF. For the CDR3, the DNA is TGTGCCAGCAGTCCTCTCACCTACGAGCAGTACTTC.

V and J are TRBV7-9 and TRBJ2-3, with no clear D. This CDR3 is 12 amino acids long. Germline CDR1 reads SEHNR; CDR2 reads FQNEAQ (reference sequence). V lost 5 bases and J 0 bases, leaving 3 bases between the germline ends. The CDR3, as DNA: TGTGCCAGCAGCCCTAGCACAGATACGCAGTATTTT. The encoded protein is CASSPSTDTQYF.

This clone has just a few counts. V is TRBV7-9 and J is TRBJ1-5; 11 bases fit TRBD1. The V gene end was trimmed by 5 bases and the J gene end by 6 bases; junction bases not matched to a gene: 9. CDR3 size: 16 residues. CDR1 is SEHNR, CDR2 FQNEAQ, per germline (reference sequence). The CDR3 bases are TGTGCCAGCAGCGCCCCCGGGACAGGGGGTTCTCAGCCCCAGCATTTT. This gives the protein CASSAPGTGGSQPQHF.

This chain connects TRBV4-3 to TRBJ2-1; TRBD2 matches at 11 bases. V trimming: 4 bases; J trimming: 2 bases; junction bases outside the gene matches: 4. The germline gives CDR1 LGHNA, CDR2 YSLEER. This CDR3 spans 16 amino acids. CDR3: CASSPRTSGPYNEQFF. In nucleotides, the CDR3 is TGCGCCAGCAGCCCGAGGACTAGCGGGCCCTACAATGAGCAGTTCTTC.

This clone turned up a few times. The V call is TRBV5-1, the J call TRBJ2-5; the D gene is possibly TRBD2 (7 bases). The CDR3 extends over 16 amino acids. Per the germline V gene, CDR1 is SGHRS and CDR2 is YFSETQ. With 0 bases removed from V and 5 bases from J, the gap between germline ends came to 17 bases. The CDR3, as DNA: TGCGCCAGCAGCTTGGAAGGGGGAGGGCCCTGGGAGACCCAGTACTTC. Amino acid sequence: CASSLEGGGPWETQYF.

V gene TRBV29-1 combines with J gene TRBJ2-3, with D maybe TRBD1 (5 bases). The CDR3 extends over 11 amino acids. V lost 4 bases to trimming and J lost 7 bases, with 9 bases between them. Looked up from germline, CDR1 is SQVTM and CDR2 is ANQGSEA. CDR3 amino acids: CSVVKGNTQYF. Here the CDR3 DNA reads TGCAGCGTTGTAAAGGGGAATACGCAGTATTTT.

This clone occurred a few times. The chain combines TRBV7-2 with TRBJ2-3; 8 nucleotides line up with TRBD2. This CDR3 is built from 14 residues. Germline assignment: CDR1 SGHTA and CDR2 FQGNSA. V lost 0 bases, J lost 6 bases, and 2 bases stayed unmatched. The chain's CDR3 is CASSLATSVDTQYF. The CDR3 DNA sequence: TGTGCCAGCAGCTTAGCGACTAGCGTGGATACGCAGTATTTT.

This clone was seen a handful of times. The chain recombines TRBV10-3 with TRBJ1-2, with 7 bases fitting TRBD1. The germline V gene has CDR1 ENHRY and CDR2 SYGVKD. Germline trimming cut 2 bases from V and 1 base from J; bases unmatched to any gene: 1. The CDR3 contains 14 residues. In DNA, the CDR3 is TGTGCCATCAGTGAGACAGGGGATAACTATGGCTACACCTTC. Translation: CAISETGDNYGYTF.

Only a few counts were recorded for this clone. The chain links TRBV11-2 to TRBJ1-4; the D gene is possibly TRBD1 (5 bases). Germline V lookup: CDR1 SGHAT, CDR2 FQNNGV. The V and J ends lost 5 bases and 5 bases respectively, with 15 bases between them. This CDR3 contains 15 residues. The CDR3 DNA reads as TGTGCCAGCAGCCAAGAGGGACGGAAAAATGAAAAACTGTTTTTT. Protein sequence: CASSQEGRKNEKLFF.

The chain combines TRBV27 with TRBJ1-4; the D is unclear. The CDR3 has 14 residues. Germline V gene lookup returns CDR1 MNHEY and CDR2 SMNVEV (reference sequence). The V and J ends lost 6 bases and 8 bases respectively, with 16 bases between them. The CDR3 bases are TGTGCCAGCAGCCCGTTGGGAGGACCGGAAAAACTGTTTTTT. Translating it yields CASSPLGGPEKLFF.

The genes are TRBV6-5 and TRBJ2-1, with a possible D match to TRBD2 (7 bases). The germline CDR1 and CDR2 sequences are MNHEY and SVGAGI. The CDR3 totals 14 residues. The V gene lost 5 bases and the J gene lost 4 bases, with 12 bases spanning the gap. DNA of the CDR3: TGTGCCAGCAGTCCGGGAGGACAGTACAATGAGCAGTTCTTC. Its translation: CASSPGGQYNEQFF.